The 24 T cell receptor beta chains listed next were all sequenced from one sample in a study of T cell repertoires in cytomegalovirus infection. TCRdb reprocessed the reads via MiXCR and lists one record per CDR3 protein. The table includes over 95,000 distinct CDR3 sequences, over 25% detected once. Their antigen targets remain unknown. The sequencing used CD8+ T cells from cultured PBMCs, collected from culture after CMV antigen stimulation. The source of these receptors is a human donor in good health (CMV status not recorded). Some clones in this sample may be carry-over from other donors' samples.

This clonotype has just a few counts. The genes are TRBV6-2 or TRBV6-3 and TRBJ1-5; D ambiguous. In germline, CDR1 is MNHEY, CDR2 SVGEGT. Trimming removed 3 bases at V and 3 bases at J, with 9 bases between. The CDR3 sequence is 14 residues long. DNA for the CDR3: TGTGCCAGCAGTTATGGAACGTACAATCAGCCCCAGCATTTT. Its translation: CASSYGTYNQPQHF.

V usage is TRBV7-8 and J usage is TRBJ1-2; D ambiguous. Deletions cut 5 bases from V and 6 bases from J, with 22 bases between. This CDR3 region has 16 residues. CDR1 and CDR2 (germline): SGHVS, FQNEAQ. CDR3 sequence (DNA): TGTGCCAGCAGCATGCAGCCGAGTTCGAGAAAGGATGGCTACACCTTC. Its translation: CASSMQPSSRKDGYTF.

This clonotype has just a few counts. The chain is built from TRBV7-9 and TRBJ2-1, with unresolved D. Germline V gene lookup returns CDR1 SEHNR and CDR2 FQNEAQ (reference sequence). The CDR3 runs 15 residues. V lost 3 bases to trimming and J lost 1 base, with 10 bases between them. The CDR3 coding sequence is TGTGCCAGCAGCTTGGGAAGGGTTTCCTACAATGAGCAGTTCTTC. Residues: CASSLGRVSYNEQFF.

The table lists this clonotype with a few counts. DNA of the CDR3: TGTGCCAGCAGTTATGCGGGACCCACAGATACGCAGTATTTT. Protein: CASSYAGPTDTQYF. The chain has TRBV6-2 or TRBV6-3 and TRBJ2-3, with TRBD2 as a possible D gene (6 bases). The CDR3 runs to 14 residues. V was clipped by 3 bases and J by 2 bases, with 9 bases between them. Germline V gene lookup returns CDR1 MNHEY and CDR2 SVGEGT.

This clonotype was found a few times. The chain uses TRBV6-6 and TRBJ1-4, with 9 bases matching TRBD1. Germline CDR1 is MNHNY and CDR2 is SVGAGI (reference sequence). V gave up 6 bases and J gave up 8 bases; unmatched junction bases: 10. The CDR3 runs 15 residues. In DNA, the CDR3 is TGTGCCAGCAGCCCGACAGGGGGTTGGAAGGAAAAACTGTTTTTT. The encoded protein is CASSPTGGWKEKLFF.

The chain employs TRBV6-1 and TRBJ1-6; TRBD1 might be the D (5 bases). The germline CDR1 and CDR2 sequences are MNHNS and SASEGT. The CDR3 spans 16 residues. Trimming left V 6 bases short and J 0 bases short, with 12 bases between. CDR3 loop: CASRGIRGSYNSPLHF. CDR3 bases: TGTGCCAGCAGGGGCATAAGGGGCTCCTATAATTCACCCCTCCACTTT.

The V and J genes are TRBV19 and TRBJ1-1; D is ambiguous. The CDR3 runs 17 residues. Trimming took off 5 bases at V and 3 bases at J, with 22 bases between the two ends. Germline V lookup: CDR1 LNHDA, CDR2 SQIVND (reference sequence). The CDR3, as DNA: TGTGCCAGTAGTGTGATCCGGGAGAAACTCCTGGACACTGAAGCTTTCTTT. Amino acids: CASSVIREKLLDTEAFF.

The chain recombines TRBV5-4 with TRBJ2-1; TRBD2 matches 10 bases. Trimming at V came to 4 bases and at J to 9 bases, leaving 10 bases not matched to a gene. The CDR3 is 15 amino acids. Per the germline V gene, CDR1 is SGHNT and CDR2 is YYREEE (reference sequence). The CDR3 nucleotides are TGTGCCAGCAGCACACTAGCGGGGACCTCCGGTGAGCAGTTCTTC. Protein sequence: CASSTLAGTSGEQFF. Combining the CDR3 with reference TRBV5-4 and TRBJ2-1 gives the whole variable domain ETGVTQSPTHLIKTRGQQVTLRCSSQSGHNTVSWYQQALGQGPQFIFQYYREEENGRGNFPPRFSGLQFPNYSSELNVNALELDDSALYLCASSTLAGTSGEQFFGPGTRLTVL.

This chain connects TRBV12-3 or TRBV12-4 to TRBJ2-6, with D uncertain. This CDR3 region has 15 residues. Trimming stripped 5 bases from V and 4 bases from J, with 12 bases between. DNA for the CDR3: TGTGCCAGCAGTACCCCTGAGCACGGGGCCAACGTCCTGACTTTC. Protein product: CASSTPEHGANVLTF.

The chain links TRBV20-1 to TRBJ1-1, with no clear D. Germline V gives CDR1 DFQATT, CDR2 SNEGSKA (reference sequence). Trimming took off 5 bases at V and 3 bases at J, with 19 bases between the two ends. The CDR3 runs to 15 residues. This CDR3 is CSAPSPGERDTEAFF. The CDR3 nucleotides read TGCAGTGCTCCATCCCCCGGGGAGAGGGACACTGAAGCTTTCTTT.

A few counts support this clonotype. The chain is built from TRBV7-6 and TRBJ1-5; TRBD1 might be the D (6 bases). Germline loops: CDR1 SGHVS, CDR2 FNYEAQ. The CDR3 runs to 14 residues. The V gene lost 6 bases and the J gene lost 5 bases, with 14 bases spanning the gap. For the CDR3, the DNA is TGTGCCAGCAGACCTCGGCCAGGGGATCAGCCCCAGCATTTT. It encodes CASRPRPGDQPQHF.

This clonotype has ten or more counts. V usage is TRBV7-2 and J usage is TRBJ1-1, with a possible D match to TRBD1 (6 bases). CDR3 length equals 13 residues. Germline loops: CDR1 SGHTA, CDR2 FQGNSA. The CDR3, as DNA: TGTGCGGGGAGGGGGTTCGGTGGCACTGAAGCTTTCTTT. It encodes CAGRGFGGTEAFF.

This clonotype occurred a few times. J is TRBJ2-3 and V is TRBV7-3; TRBD2 matches at 7 bases. Germline V gene data show CDR1 as SGHTA and CDR2 as FQGTGA. The length of the CDR3 is 17 residues. V was clipped by 1 base and J by 4 bases; unmatched bases: 11. CDR3 DNA sequence: TGTGCCAGCAGCTTAATTGGGGGGGACCTATTCGCAGATACGCAGTATTTT. The encoded protein is CASSLIGGDLFADTQYF.

The chain links TRBV2 to TRBJ1-5; D may be TRBD1 (6 bases). The ends were cut back, 5 bases at V and 6 bases at J, with 17 bases in the middle. CDR3 length: 15 amino acids. CDR1 is SNHLY, CDR2 FYNNEI, per germline. This CDR3 is CASSKDVTGTQPQHF. Here the CDR3 DNA reads TGTGCCAGCAGTAAAGACGTTACAGGGACTCAGCCCCAGCATTTT.

This sequence joins TRBV20-1 and TRBJ2-2, with 13 bases matching TRBD2. The CDR3 is made up of 17 amino acids. Trimming cost V 4 bases and J 3 bases; bases outside gene matches: 8. The germline V gene has CDR1 DFQATT and CDR2 SNEGSKA (reference sequence). The CDR3 DNA follows: TGCAGTGCTAAGGATACTAGCGGGGGGGCTGACACCGGGGAGCTGTTTTTT. Translating it yields CSAKDTSGGADTGELFF.

This clonotype was counted a few times. The rearrangement uses TRBV2 and TRBJ2-3; 11 bases are a match to TRBD2. Losses at the gene ends were 10 bases for V and 2 bases for J; bases not matched to a gene: 5. Per germline, CDR1 SNHLY and CDR2 FYNNEI. This CDR3 comprises 14 residues. The CDR3 nucleotides read TGTGCCACCCGACTAGCGGGGACCACAGATACGCAGTATTTT. Translating it yields CATRLAGTTDTQYF.

This clonotype was counted at least ten times. V and J are TRBV20-1 and TRBJ2-1, with 14 bases matching TRBD2. V gave up 3 bases and J gave up 9 bases; unmatched junction bases: 4. This CDR3 is 14 amino acids long. Germline V lookup: CDR1 DFQATT, CDR2 SNEGSKA (reference sequence). The CDR3 coding sequence is TGCAGTGCTAGGGGACTAGCGGGGGCAGGTGAGCAGTTCTTC. This gives the protein CSARGLAGAGEQFF.

CDR3 in amino acids: CSVTTGGSYGYTF. CDR3 sequence (DNA): TGCAGCGTAACGACAGGGGGTAGCTATGGCTACACCTTC. This chain links TRBV29-1 with TRBJ1-2; 9 bases are a match to TRBD1. From germline, CDR1 is SQVTM and CDR2 ANQGSEA. The trim removed 6 bases at V and 4 bases at J, leaving 6 bases unmatched. The CDR3 contains 13 residues.

This clonotype was seen many times. This rearrangement joins TRBV7-2 to TRBJ1-1, with D maybe TRBD1 (6 bases). With 5 bases removed from V and 8 bases from J, the gap between germline ends came to 12 bases. Germline CDR1 reads SGHTA; CDR2 reads FQGNSA. CDR3 length equals 12 residues. The CDR3 sequence: CASSLGHIEAFF. The CDR3 bases are TGTGCCAGCAGCCTGGGACACATAGAAGCTTTCTTT.

J is TRBJ2-1 and V is TRBV5-1, with 9 bases matching TRBD1. V was clipped by 7 bases and J by 7 bases; unmatched bases: 9. This CDR3 is 14 amino acids long. Germline V gene lookup returns CDR1 SGHRS and CDR2 YFSETQ. CDR3 sequence reads: CASRWDRVVNEQFF. The CDR3 DNA reads as TGCGCCAGCCGCTGGGACAGGGTGGTTAATGAGCAGTTCTTC.

This clonotype was picked up a small number of times. The chain carries TRBV27 and TRBJ2-1; D ambiguous. CDR3 length equals 15 residues. The V end lost 5 bases, the J end lost 16 bases, and 27 bases lay between the germline ends. The germline gives CDR1 MNHEY, CDR2 SMNVEV (reference sequence). This CDR3 reads CASSPETGIYNDNFF. CDR3 nucleotides: TGTGCCAGCAGTCCTGAAACCGGAATTTACAATGACAACTTCTTC.

This clonotype has ten or more counts. The V and J genes are TRBV6-2 or TRBV6-3 and TRBJ1-5; possible D gene TRBD1, 5 bases. V was trimmed by 6 bases and J by 5 bases, leaving 17 bases between them. The CDR3 has 15 residues. Germline assignment: CDR1 MNHEY and CDR2 SVGEGT. The CDR3: CASRRTYPQDQPQHF. The CDR3 bases are TGTGCCAGCAGACGAACCTACCCACAGGATCAGCCCCAGCATTTT.

The J gene is TRBJ2-7, the V gene TRBV5-4; the D is unclear. Trimming left V 3 bases short and J 3 bases short, with 7 bases between. This CDR3 region has 12 residues. Germline V lookup: CDR1 SGHNT, CDR2 YYREEE (reference sequence). The CDR3 nucleotides are TGTGCCAGCAGCTCCTCCGACTACGAGCAGTACTTC. This sequence encodes CASSSSDYEQYF.

In its sample, this clonotype was seen many times. This chain uses TRBV6-2 or TRBV6-3 with TRBJ1-5; D gene ambiguous. Per germline, CDR1 MNHEY and CDR2 SVGEGT. The CDR3 covers 14 residues. The V and J ends lost 2 bases and 3 bases respectively, with 8 bases between them. The CDR3 loop reads CASSYGSVNQPQHF. CDR3 in DNA: TGTGCCAGCAGTTACGGGTCTGTCAATCAGCCCCAGCATTTT.